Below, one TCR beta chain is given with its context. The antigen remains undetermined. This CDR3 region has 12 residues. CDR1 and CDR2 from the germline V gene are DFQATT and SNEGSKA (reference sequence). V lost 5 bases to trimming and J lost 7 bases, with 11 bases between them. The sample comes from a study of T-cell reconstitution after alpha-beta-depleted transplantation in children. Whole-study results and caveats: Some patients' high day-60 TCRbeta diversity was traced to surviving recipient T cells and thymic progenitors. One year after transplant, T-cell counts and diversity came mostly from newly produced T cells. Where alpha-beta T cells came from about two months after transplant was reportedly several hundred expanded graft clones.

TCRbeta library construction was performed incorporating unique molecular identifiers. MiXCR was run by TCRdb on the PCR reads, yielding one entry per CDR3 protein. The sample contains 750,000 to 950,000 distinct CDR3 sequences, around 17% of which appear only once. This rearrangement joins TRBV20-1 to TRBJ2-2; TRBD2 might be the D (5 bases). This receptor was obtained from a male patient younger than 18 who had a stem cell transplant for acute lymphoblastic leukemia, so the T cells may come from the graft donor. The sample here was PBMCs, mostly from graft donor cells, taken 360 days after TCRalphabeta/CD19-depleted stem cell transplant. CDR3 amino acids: CSAVEEGGELFF. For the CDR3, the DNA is TGCAGTGCTGTCGAAGAGGGCGGGGAGCTGTTTTTT.